Presented here are 5 T cell receptor beta chains from one specimen sequenced in a study of T cell responses to AZD1222 COVID-19 vaccine. Profiling relied on immunoSEQ multiplex PCR, and the TCRdb table lists in-frame clones only, not all of them. The sample records approximately 150,000 clones, roughly 92% being singletons. Sequencing used peripheral blood, obtained on day 0 of AZD1222 vaccination. Receptor source: an adult in good health.

The V call is TRBV7-8, the J call TRBJ2-3; 7 nucleotides align to TRBD2. The CDR3 covers 16 residues. The germline gives CDR1 SGHVS, CDR2 FQNEAQ. The V gene end was trimmed by 1 base and the J gene end by 2 bases; junction bases not matched to a gene: 6. The CDR3 sequence: CASSLGWAGVTDTQYF. The DNA of the CDR3 is TGTGCCAGCAGCTTAGGCTGGGCGGGAGTCACAGATACGCAGTATTTT.

This clone has just one count. The chain carries TRBV11-2 and TRBJ2-2; TRBD1 matches at 7 bases. There are 17 residues in the CDR3. The germline gives CDR1 SGHAT, CDR2 FQNNGV. Trimming cost V 4 bases and J 2 bases; bases outside gene matches: 10. CDR3 sequence reads: CASSSFVAGGNTGELFF. CDR3 coding DNA: TGTGCCAGCAGCTCCTTCGTCGCAGGGGGTAACACCGGGGAGCTGTTTTTT.

V usage is TRBV10-3 and J usage is TRBJ1-1; tentatively, D is TRBD1 (5 bases). The germline V gene has CDR1 ENHRY and CDR2 SYGVKD. V was trimmed by 3 bases and J by 4 bases, leaving 12 bases between them. CDR3 length: 14 residues. The CDR3 is CAISDRDVGTEAFF. The DNA of the CDR3 is TGTGCCATCAGTGACAGGGATGTGGGCACTGAAGCTTTCTTT.

This clone was picked up one time. This chain connects TRBV19 to TRBJ1-1; the match to TRBD1 covers 7 bases. V lost 3 bases, J lost 7 bases, and 14 bases stayed unmatched. The CDR3 has 16 amino acids. From germline, CDR1 is LNHDA and CDR2 SQIVND (reference sequence). The CDR3 sequence is CASSIDQTGREGEAFF. DNA of the CDR3: TGTGCCAGTAGTATTGACCAGACAGGGCGAGAAGGTGAAGCTTTCTTT. The full variable domain, with the rest looked up from reference TRBV19 and TRBJ1-1, is DGGITQSPKYLFRKEGQNVTLSCEQNLNHDAMYWYRQDPGQGLRLIYYSQIVNDFQKGDIAEGYSVSREKKESFPLTVTSAQKNPTAFYLCASSIDQTGREGEAFFGQGTRLTVV.

The rearrangement uses TRBV6-5 and TRBJ2-6; perhaps TRBD1 as D (6 bases). Germline-derived CDR1 and CDR2 are MNHEY and SVGAGI. V was shortened by 8 bases and J by 0 bases, with 11 bases between the two germline ends. This CDR3 has 15 amino acids. CDR3 amino acids: CASGDTGSGANVLTF. The CDR3 DNA reads as TGTGCCAGCGGGGACACGGGCTCTGGGGCCAACGTCCTGACTTTC.